The 7 T cell receptor beta chains below come from one sample, sequenced in a study of identical twins. TCRdb independently ran MiXCR on the 5' RACE reads; one entry per CDR3 protein. The repertoire holds hundreds of thousands of distinct CDR3 sequences, 7% to 7.5% seen once, with 1.6% in the top ten. These same data were also listed under a study on yellow fever vaccine responses in identical twins.

The sequenced sample was PBMCs. Every receptor here comes from a woman aged 18-30 years in good health.

V usage is TRBV28 and J usage is TRBJ2-2; D unclear. Trimming removed 1 base from V and 7 bases from J, with 10 bases in between. Germline V gives CDR1 MDHEN, CDR2 SYDVKM. The CDR3 is made up of 14 amino acids. The CDR3 nucleotides read TGTGCCAGCAGTTTATACCGGGTCTTCGGGGAGCTGTTTTTT. Translating gives CASSLYRVFGELFF.

This clonotype was observed at least ten times. The chain carries TRBV5-1 and TRBJ1-5, with D perhaps matching TRBD1 (6 bases). This CDR3 region has 14 residues. Germline CDR1 is SGHRS and CDR2 is YFSETQ. V gave up 2 bases and J gave up 5 bases, with 11 bases separating them. CDR3 bases: TGCGCCAGCAGCTTTACAGGGTTAGATCAGCCCCAGCATTTT. The encoded protein is CASSFTGLDQPQHF.

This clonotype was seen repeatedly, ten times or more. The chain carries TRBV5-1 and TRBJ2-2, with TRBD2 identical over 11 bases. J gave up 5 bases and V 0 bases, and 0 bases lay outside the gene matches. The CDR3 extends over 15 amino acids. Germline loops: CDR1 SGHRS, CDR2 YFSETQ. The CDR3 nucleotides read TGCGCCAGCAGCTTGGGGACTAGCGGGACCGGGGAGCTGTTTTTT. As protein: CASSLGTSGTGELFF. The complete variable domain, with remaining parts taken from reference TRBV5-1 and TRBJ2-2, reads KAGVTQTPRYLIKTRGQQVTLSCSPISGHRSVSWYQQTPGQGLQFLFEYFSETQRNKGNFPGRFSGRQFSNSRSEMNVSTLELGDSALYLCASSLGTSGTGELFFGEGSRLTVL.

The sample holds many counts of this clonotype. The gene calls are TRBV4-1 and TRBJ1-5; D is ambiguous. Germline V gene data show CDR1 as MGHRA and CDR2 as YSYEKL. This CDR3 region has 16 residues. Trimming left V 0 bases short and J 7 bases short, with 16 bases between. CDR3 sequence: CASSQEGGGIGQPQHF. The CDR3 bases are TGCGCCAGCAGCCAAGAGGGAGGAGGGATAGGACAGCCCCAGCATTTT.

This chain joins TRBV5-1 and TRBJ1-2; 10 nucleotides line up with TRBD1. V was clipped by 3 bases and J by 8 bases; unmatched bases: 7. This CDR3 region has 14 residues. Germline V gene data show CDR1 as SGHRS and CDR2 as YFSETQ. DNA of the CDR3: TGCGCCAGCAGCTGGGGGGACAGGGGACGCGGCTACACCTTC. Translation gives CASSWGDRGRGYTF. Complete variable domain (other parts from reference TRBV5-1 and TRBJ1-2): KAGVTQTPRYLIKTRGQQVTLSCSPISGHRSVSWYQQTPGQGLQFLFEYFSETQRNKGNFPGRFSGRQFSNSRSEMNVSTLELGDSALYLCASSWGDRGRGYTFGSGTRLTVV.

Ten or more counts support this clonotype. V usage is TRBV11-2 and J usage is TRBJ2-7; no definite D call. The CDR3 runs to 15 residues. Between the trimmed V and J ends, which lost 0 bases and 4 bases, there was a span of 13 bases. Germline loops: CDR1 SGHAT, CDR2 FQNNGV. CDR3: CASSLDSTASYEQYV. The DNA of the CDR3 is TGTGCCAGCAGCTTAGATTCAACGGCCAGTTACGAGCAGTACGTC.

This clonotype has just one count. This chain links TRBV25-1 with TRBJ2-5, with unresolved D. Trimming stripped 3 bases from V and 4 bases from J, with 15 bases between. The CDR3 has 15 amino acids. Germline CDR1 reads MGHDK; CDR2 reads SYGVNS. CDR3 in DNA: TGTGCCAGCAGTGATTCCCTCGTGCGAGGAGAGACCCAGTACTTC. Translated, it gives CASSDSLVRGETQYF.